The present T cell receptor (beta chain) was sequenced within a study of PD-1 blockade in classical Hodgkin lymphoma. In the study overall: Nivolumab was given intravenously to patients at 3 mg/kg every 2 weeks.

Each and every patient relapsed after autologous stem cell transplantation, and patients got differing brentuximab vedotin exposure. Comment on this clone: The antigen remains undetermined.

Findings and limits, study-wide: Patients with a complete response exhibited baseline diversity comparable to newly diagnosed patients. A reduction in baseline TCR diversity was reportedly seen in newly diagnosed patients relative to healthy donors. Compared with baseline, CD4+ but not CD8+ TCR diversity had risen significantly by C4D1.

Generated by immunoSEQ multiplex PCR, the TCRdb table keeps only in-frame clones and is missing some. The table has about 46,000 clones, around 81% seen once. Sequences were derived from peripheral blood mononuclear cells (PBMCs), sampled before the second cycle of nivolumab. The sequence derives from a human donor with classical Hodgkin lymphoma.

CDR3 nucleotides: TGCGCCAGCAGCGTGACAGGGGGGGTTACCTACGAGCAGTACTTC. This gives the protein CASSVTGGVTYEQYF. The chain employs TRBV5-1 and TRBJ2-7; 9 nucleotides line up with TRBD1. V shed 4 bases, J shed 2 bases, and the junction held 7 bases outside the gene matches. The V gene's germline CDR1 is SGHRS and CDR2 YFSETQ. The length of the CDR3 is 15 residues.